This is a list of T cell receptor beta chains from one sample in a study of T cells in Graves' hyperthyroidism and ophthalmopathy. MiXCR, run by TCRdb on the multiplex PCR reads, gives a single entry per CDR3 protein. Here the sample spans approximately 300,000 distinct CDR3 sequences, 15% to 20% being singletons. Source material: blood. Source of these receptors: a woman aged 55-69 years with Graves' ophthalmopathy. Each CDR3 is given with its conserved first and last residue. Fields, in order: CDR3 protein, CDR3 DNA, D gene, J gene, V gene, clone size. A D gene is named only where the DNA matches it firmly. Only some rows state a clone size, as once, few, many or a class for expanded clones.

CASSQDLLNQPQHF TGCGCCAGCAGCCAAGATCTACTGAATCAGCCCCAGCATTTT - TRBJ1-5 TRBV4-3 few
CASSQELGSSYEQYF TGTGCCAGCAGCCAAGAACTAGGGAGCTCCTACGAGCAGTACTTC - TRBJ2-7 TRBV14 many
CASSPRTAGNEKLFF TGTGCCAGCAGCCCGCGGACAGCGGGGAATGAAAAACTGTTTTTT - TRBJ1-4 TRBV7-6 -
CAISVRDREDTGELFF TGTGCCATCAGTGTGAGGGACAGGGAGGACACCGGGGAGCTGTTTTTT TRBD1 TRBJ2-2 TRBV10-3 -
CASSGGTGGEQYF TGTGCCAGCAGCGGAGGGACAGGGGGCGAGCAGTACTTC TRBD1 TRBJ2-7 TRBV11-2 many
CSASPGTGSDTQYF TGCAGTGCTAGTCCCGGGACAGGGTCGGATACGCAGTATTTT TRBD1 TRBJ2-3 TRBV20-1 many
CASSIVPTGGEQYF TGTGCCAGCAGCATAGTACCTACAGGCGGCGAGCAGTACTTC - TRBJ2-7 TRBV5-6 -
CSVESGGSDQYQETQYF TGCAGCGTTGAATCCGGTGGGTCCGACCAGTACCAAGAGACCCAGTACTTC - TRBJ2-5 TRBV29-1 -
CASSEGNREQYF TGTGCCAGCAGTGAAGGAAACAGGGAGCAGTACTTC - TRBJ2-7 TRBV28 many
CASSLVLRDEAFF TGTGCCAGCAGCTTAGTCCTCCGCGATGAAGCTTTCTTT - TRBJ1-1 TRBV11-2 many
CASTPGGGRQETQYF TGTGCCAGCACCCCAGGCGGAGGGCGGCAAGAGACCCAGTACTTC - TRBJ2-5 TRBV28 -